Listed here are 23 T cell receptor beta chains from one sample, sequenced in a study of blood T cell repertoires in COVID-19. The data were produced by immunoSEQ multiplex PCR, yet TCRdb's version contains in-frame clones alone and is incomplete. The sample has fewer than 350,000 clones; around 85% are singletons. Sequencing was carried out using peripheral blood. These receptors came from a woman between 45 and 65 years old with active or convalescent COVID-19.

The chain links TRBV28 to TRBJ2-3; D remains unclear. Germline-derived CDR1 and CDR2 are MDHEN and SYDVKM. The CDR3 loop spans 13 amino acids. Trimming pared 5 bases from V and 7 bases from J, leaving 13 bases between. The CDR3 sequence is CASSPQLSHTQYF. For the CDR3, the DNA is TGTGCCAGCAGTCCGCAACTATCACATACGCAGTATTTT.

The DNA of the CDR3 is TGTGCCAGCTCACCCAATCAGGGAAGCACAGATACGCAGTATTTT. Amino acid sequence: CASSPNQGSTDTQYF. This rearrangement joins TRBV18 to TRBJ2-3, with TRBD1 as a possible D gene (5 bases). V was pared by 3 bases and J by 0 bases, with 10 bases between. The germline V gene has CDR1 KGHSH and CDR2 LQKENI. The CDR3 totals 15 residues.

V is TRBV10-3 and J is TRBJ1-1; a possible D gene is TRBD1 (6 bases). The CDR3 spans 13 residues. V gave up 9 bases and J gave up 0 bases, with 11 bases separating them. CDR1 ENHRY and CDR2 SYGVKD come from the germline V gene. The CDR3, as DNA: TGTGCCATAGGGGACACCATGAACACTGAAGCTTTCTTT. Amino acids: CAIGDTMNTEAFF.

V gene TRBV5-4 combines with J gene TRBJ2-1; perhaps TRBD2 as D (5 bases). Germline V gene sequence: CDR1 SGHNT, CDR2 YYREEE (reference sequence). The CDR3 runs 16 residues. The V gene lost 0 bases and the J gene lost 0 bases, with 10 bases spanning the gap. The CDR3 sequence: CASSLGGRGSYNEQFF. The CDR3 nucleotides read TGTGCCAGCAGCTTGGGAGGGAGAGGCTCCTACAATGAGCAGTTCTTC.

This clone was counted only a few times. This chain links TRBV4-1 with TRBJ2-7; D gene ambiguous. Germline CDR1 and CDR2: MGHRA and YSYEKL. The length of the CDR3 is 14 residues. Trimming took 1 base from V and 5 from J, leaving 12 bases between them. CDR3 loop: CASSQGLGFDEQYF. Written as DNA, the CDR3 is TGCGCCAGCAGCCAAGGACTTGGCTTTGACGAGCAGTACTTC.

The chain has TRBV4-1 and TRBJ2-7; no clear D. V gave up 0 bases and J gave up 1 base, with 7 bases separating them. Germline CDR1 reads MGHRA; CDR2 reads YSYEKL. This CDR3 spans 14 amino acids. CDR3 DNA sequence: TGCGCCAGCAGCCAAGATCGAGGATCCTACGAGCAGTACTTC. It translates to CASSQDRGSYEQYF.

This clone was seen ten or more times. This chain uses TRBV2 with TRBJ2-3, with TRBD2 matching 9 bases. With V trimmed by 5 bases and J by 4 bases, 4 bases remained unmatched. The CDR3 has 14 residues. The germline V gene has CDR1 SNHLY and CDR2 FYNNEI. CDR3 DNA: TGTGCCAGCAGTCTGAGCGGGAGGTCAGATACGCAGTATTTT. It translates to CASSLSGRSDTQYF. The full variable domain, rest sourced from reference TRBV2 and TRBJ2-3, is EPEVTQTPSHQVTQMGQEVILRCVPISNHLYFYWYRQILGQKVEFLVSFYNNEISEKSEIFDDQFSVERPDGSNFTLKIRSTKLEDSAMYFCASSLSGRSDTQYFGPGTRLTVL.

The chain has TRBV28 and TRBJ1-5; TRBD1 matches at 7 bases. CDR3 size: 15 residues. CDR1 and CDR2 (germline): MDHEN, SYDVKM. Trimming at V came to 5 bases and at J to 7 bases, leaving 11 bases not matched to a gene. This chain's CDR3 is CASSPYRGEGQPQHF. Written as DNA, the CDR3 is TGTGCCAGCAGTCCTTACAGGGGCGAGGGCCAGCCCCAGCATTTT. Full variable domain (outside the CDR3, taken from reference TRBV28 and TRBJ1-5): DVKVTQSSRYLVKRTGEKVFLECVQDMDHENMFWYRQDPGLGLRLIYFSYDVKMKEKGDIPEGYSVSREKKERFSLILESASTNQTSMYLCASSPYRGEGQPQHFGDGTRLSIL.

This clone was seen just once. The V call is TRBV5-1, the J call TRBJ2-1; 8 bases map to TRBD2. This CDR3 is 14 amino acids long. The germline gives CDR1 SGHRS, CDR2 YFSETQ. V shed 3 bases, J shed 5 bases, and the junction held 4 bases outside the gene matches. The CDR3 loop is CASSWSGGNNEQFF. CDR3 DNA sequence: TGCGCCAGCAGCTGGAGCGGGGGTAACAATGAGCAGTTCTTC. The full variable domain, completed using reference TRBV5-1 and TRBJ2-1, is KAGVTQTPRYLIKTRGQQVTLSCSPISGHRSVSWYQQTPGQGLQFLFEYFSETQRNKGNFPGRFSGRQFSNSRSEMNVSTLELGDSALYLCASSWSGGNNEQFFGPGTRLTVL.

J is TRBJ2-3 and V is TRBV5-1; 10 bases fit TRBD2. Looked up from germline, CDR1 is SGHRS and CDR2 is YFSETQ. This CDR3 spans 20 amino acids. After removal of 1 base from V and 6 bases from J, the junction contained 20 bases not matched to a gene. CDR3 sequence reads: CASSLRSQREGLRPGDTQYF. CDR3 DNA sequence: TGCGCCAGCAGCTTGAGATCCCAGCGGGAGGGCCTCCGCCCGGGCGATACGCAGTATTTT.

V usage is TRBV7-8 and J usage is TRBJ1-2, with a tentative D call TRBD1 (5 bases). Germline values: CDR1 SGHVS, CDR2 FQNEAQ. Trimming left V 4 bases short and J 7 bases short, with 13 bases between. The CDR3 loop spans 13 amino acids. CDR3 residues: CASSSMTAGGYTF. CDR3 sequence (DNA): TGTGCCAGCAGCTCGATGACAGCAGGTGGCTACACCTTC. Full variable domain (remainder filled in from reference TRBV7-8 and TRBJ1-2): GAGVSQSPRYKVAKRGQDVALRCDPISGHVSLFWYQQALGQGPEFLTYFQNEAQLDKSGLPSDRFFAERPEGSVSTLKIQRTQQEDSAVYLCASSSMTAGGYTFGSGTRLTVV.

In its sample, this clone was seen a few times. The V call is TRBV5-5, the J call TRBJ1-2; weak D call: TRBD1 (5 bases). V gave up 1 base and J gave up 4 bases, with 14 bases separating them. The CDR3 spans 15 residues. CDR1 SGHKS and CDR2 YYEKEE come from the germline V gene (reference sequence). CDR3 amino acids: CASSLLGDRAYGYTF. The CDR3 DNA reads TGTGCCAGCAGCTTGTTAGGGGATCGAGCCTATGGCTACACCTTC.

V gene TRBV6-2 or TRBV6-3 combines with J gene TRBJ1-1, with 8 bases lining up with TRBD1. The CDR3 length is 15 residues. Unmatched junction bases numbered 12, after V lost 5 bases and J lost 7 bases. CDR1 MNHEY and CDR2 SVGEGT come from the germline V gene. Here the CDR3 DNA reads TGTGCCAGCAGTCGACCTAAGGGACAGGTATATGAAGCTTTCTTT. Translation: CASSRPKGQVYEAFF.

The CDR3 nucleotides are TGTGCCAGCAGCCAAGCACTGCTCCAAGAGACCCAGTACTTC. Its translation is CASSQALLQETQYF. V is TRBV3-1 (or the pseudogene TRBV3-2) and J is TRBJ2-5, with D uncertain. The V gene lost 1 base and the J gene lost 1 base, with 7 bases spanning the gap. The CDR3 has 14 residues. The germline gives CDR1 LGHDT, CDR2 YNNKEL (reference sequence).

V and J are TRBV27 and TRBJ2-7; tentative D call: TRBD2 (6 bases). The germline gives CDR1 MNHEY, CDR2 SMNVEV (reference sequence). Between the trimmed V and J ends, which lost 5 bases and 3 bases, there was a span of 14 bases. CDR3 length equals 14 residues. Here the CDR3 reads CASSTGGSVYEQYF. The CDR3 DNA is TGTGCCAGCAGTACCGGGGGTAGCGTCTACGAGCAGTACTTC.

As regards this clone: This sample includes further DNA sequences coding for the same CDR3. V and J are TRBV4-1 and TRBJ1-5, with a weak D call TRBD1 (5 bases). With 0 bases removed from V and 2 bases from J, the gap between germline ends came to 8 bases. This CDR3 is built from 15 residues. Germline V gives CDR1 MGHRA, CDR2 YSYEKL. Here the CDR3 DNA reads TGCGCCAGCAGCCAAGATTGGGGGGGCAATCAGCCCCAGCATTTT. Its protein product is CASSQDWGGNQPQHF.

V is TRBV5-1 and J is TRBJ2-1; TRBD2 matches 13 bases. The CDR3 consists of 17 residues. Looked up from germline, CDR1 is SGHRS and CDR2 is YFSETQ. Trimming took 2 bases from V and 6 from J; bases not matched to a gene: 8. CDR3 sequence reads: CASSFGLAGEVSNEQFF. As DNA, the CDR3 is TGCGCCAGCAGCTTCGGACTAGCGGGAGAAGTTAGCAATGAGCAGTTCTTC.

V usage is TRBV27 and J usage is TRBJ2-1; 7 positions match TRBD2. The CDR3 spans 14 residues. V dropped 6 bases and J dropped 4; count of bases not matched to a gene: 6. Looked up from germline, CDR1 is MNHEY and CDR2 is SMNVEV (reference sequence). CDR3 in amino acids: CASRGGGPYNEQFF. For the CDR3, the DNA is TGTGCCAGCAGGGGGGGAGGGCCATACAATGAGCAGTTCTTC.

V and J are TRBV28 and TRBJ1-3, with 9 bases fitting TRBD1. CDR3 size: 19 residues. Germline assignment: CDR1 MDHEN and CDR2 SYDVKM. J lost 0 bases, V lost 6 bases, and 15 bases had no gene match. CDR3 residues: CASSRVPPPGQGSGNTIYF. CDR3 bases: TGTGCCAGCAGCCGAGTACCGCCACCGGGACAGGGCTCTGGAAACACCATATATTTT.

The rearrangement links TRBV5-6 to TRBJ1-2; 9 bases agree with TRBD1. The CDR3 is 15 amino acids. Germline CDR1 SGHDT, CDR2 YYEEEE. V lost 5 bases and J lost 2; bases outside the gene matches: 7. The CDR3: CASSRDREMNYGYTF. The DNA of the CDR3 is TGTGCCAGCAGTCGGGACAGGGAGATGAACTATGGCTACACCTTC.

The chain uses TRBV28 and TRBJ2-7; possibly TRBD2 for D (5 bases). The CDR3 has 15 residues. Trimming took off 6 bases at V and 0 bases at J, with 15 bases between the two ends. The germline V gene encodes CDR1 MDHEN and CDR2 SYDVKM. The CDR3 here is CASSLGEGISYEQYF. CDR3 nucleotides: TGTGCCAGCAGCCTCGGGGAAGGGATCTCCTACGAGCAGTACTTC.

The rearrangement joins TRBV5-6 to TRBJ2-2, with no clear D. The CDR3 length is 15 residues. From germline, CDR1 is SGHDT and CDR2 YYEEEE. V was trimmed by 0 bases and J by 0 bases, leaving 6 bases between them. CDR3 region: CASSLDRANTGELFF. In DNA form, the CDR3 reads TGTGCCAGCAGCTTGGATAGAGCGAACACCGGGGAGCTGTTTTTT.

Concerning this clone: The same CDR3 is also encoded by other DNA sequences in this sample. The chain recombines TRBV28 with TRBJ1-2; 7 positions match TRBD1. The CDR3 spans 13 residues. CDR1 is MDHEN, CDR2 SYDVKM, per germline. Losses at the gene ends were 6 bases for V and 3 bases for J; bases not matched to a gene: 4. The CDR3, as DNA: TGTGCCAGCAGGACAGGGCAGGACTATGGCTACACCTTC. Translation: CASRTGQDYGYTF.